Presented here are 10 T cell receptor beta chains from one specimen sequenced in a study of shared T cell receptors in the human thymus. TCRdb keeps only in-frame clones here, not all; method: immunoSEQ multiplex PCR. Of 650,000 to 950,000 clones in the sample, 70% to 90% are singletons; the top ten hold roughly 0.01%. In addition, the sample was reused for a study of human thymus T cells.

The sequencing sample was made of thymocytes. Every receptor here comes from a girl in the first two years of life with a congenital heart defect.

The chain couples TRBV7-6 to TRBJ1-2; 9 nucleotides line up with TRBD1. The V gene end was trimmed by 5 bases and the J gene end by 4 bases; junction bases not matched to a gene: 8. Germline V gene data show CDR1 as SGHVS and CDR2 as FNYEAQ. This CDR3 comprises 15 residues. The CDR3 sequence: CASSGHRGRVYGYTF. In DNA, the CDR3 is TGTGCCAGCAGCGGACACAGGGGGCGGGTCTATGGCTACACCTTC.

This chain connects TRBV12-5 to TRBJ1-4; 9 bases agree with TRBD1. Germline lookup yields CDR1 LGHNT and CDR2 FRNRAP. V dropped 3 bases and J dropped 0; count of bases not matched to a gene: 11. The CDR3 spans 19 residues. The CDR3 sequence is CASGFLRDRAPTTNEKLFF. CDR3 DNA: TGTGCTAGTGGTTTCCTCCGGGACAGGGCCCCAACAACTAATGAAAAACTGTTTTTT.

The rearrangement uses TRBV28 and TRBJ1-2, with 7 bases identical to TRBD1. This CDR3 spans 15 amino acids. The V gene's germline CDR1 is MDHEN and CDR2 SYDVKM. Unmatched junction bases numbered 10, after V lost 5 bases and J lost 4 bases. DNA of the CDR3: TGTGCCAGCAGTCCCCAGGGGGATGTAGGCTATGGCTACACCTTC. Protein sequence: CASSPQGDVGYGYTF.

This clone has just one count. The chain employs TRBV25-1 and TRBJ2-5, with D possibly matching TRBD1 (5 bases). Germline-derived CDR1 and CDR2 are MGHDK and SYGVNS. V shed 4 bases and J shed 1 base, with 10 bases lying between them. The CDR3 is made up of 14 amino acids. The DNA for the CDR3 is TGTGCCAGCAGTGTGGGGCGGCCCCAAGAGACCCAGTACTTC. It translates to CASSVGRPQETQYF.

V gene TRBV6-1 combines with J gene TRBJ2-7, with D possibly being TRBD1 (8 bases). This CDR3 spans 15 amino acids. Germline V gives CDR1 MNHNS, CDR2 SASEGT. Trimming removed 2 bases at V and 5 bases at J, with 16 bases between. The CDR3 sequence is CASSERWTGRDEQYF. The CDR3 bases are TGTGCCAGCAGTGAAAGATGGACAGGGAGGGACGAGCAGTACTTC.

The chain is built from TRBV13 and TRBJ1-4; D call uncertain. CDR3 length equals 11 residues. The V end was cut by 3 bases, the J end by 12 bases, with 8 bases between. Germline assignment: CDR1 PRHDT and CDR2 FYEKMQ (reference sequence). In DNA form, the CDR3 reads TGTGCCAGCAGCTTCGAAGAGGAACTGTTTTTT. Its protein is CASSFEEELFF. The full variable domain, its missing parts supplied by reference TRBV13 and TRBJ1-4, is AAGVIQSPRHLIKEKRETATLKCYPIPRHDTVYWYQQGPGQDPQFLISFYEKMQSDKGSIPDRFSAQQFSDYHSELNMSSLELGDSALYFCASSFEEELFFGSGTQLSVL.

The rearrangement uses TRBV25-1 and TRBJ1-4, with D unclear. V was shortened by 1 base and J by 0 bases, with 12 bases between the two germline ends. This CDR3 is 17 amino acids long. Germline V lookup: CDR1 MGHDK, CDR2 SYGVNS. Written as DNA, the CDR3 is TGTGCCAGCAGTGAATCTAAAGAAAATCCAACTAATGAAAAACTGTTTTTT. Amino acid sequence: CASSESKENPTNEKLFF.

The chain links TRBV10-3 to TRBJ1-2; maybe TRBD1 (5 bases). CDR1 and CDR2 from the germline V gene are ENHRY and SYGVKD. This CDR3 is 19 amino acids long. With 3 bases removed from V and 1 base from J, the gap between germline ends came to 24 bases. The CDR3 region is CAISDHQDGDSFGNYGYTF. The CDR3 DNA follows: TGTGCCATCAGTGATCATCAAGATGGAGACAGCTTCGGTAACTATGGCTACACCTTC.

The chain employs TRBV7-2 and TRBJ1-6; 9 bases align to TRBD1. CDR3 size: 17 residues. Germline V gene lookup returns CDR1 SGHTA and CDR2 FQGNSA. V lost 6 bases to trimming and J lost 7 bases; unmatched junction nucleotides: 13. As DNA, the CDR3 is TGTGCCAGCAGTCGCAGCCCTAACAGGGGGCTGAATTCACCCCTCCACTTT. This codes for CASSRSPNRGLNSPLHF.

V and J are TRBV10-3 and TRBJ2-7, with D unclear. Germline CDR1 is ENHRY and CDR2 is SYGVKD. The CDR3 runs to 15 residues. Trimming removed 5 bases at V and 4 bases at J, with 18 bases between. CDR3: CAISNYVGGLYEQYF. The CDR3 nucleotides are TGTGCCATCAGTAATTACGTCGGCGGTCTTTACGAGCAGTACTTC.